These T cell receptor beta chains were read from a single sample in a study of shared clonotypes between healthy human individuals. Method: immunoSEQ multiplex PCR; TCRdb's copy keeps in-frame clones and lacks some. Found here are around 350,000 clones, around four fifths of them singletons; the top ten hold about 9.4%. Sequencing input: memory CD4+ T cells sorted from blood. Receptors originate from a man aged 25-45 years in good health. Each CDR3 is given with its conserved first and last residue. The D gene is left open where the match is weak. Some rows have no size entry. The others give once, few or many, or a class for an expanded clone.

clone_size	cdr3_length	d_call	j_call	v_call	cdr3_nt	cdr3_aa
-	16	TRBD2	TRBJ2-4	TRBV29-1	TGCAGCGTCGAATTTCTAGCGGGAGGGCCCAAAAACATTCAGTACTTC	CSVEFLAGGPKNIQYF
-	13	-	TRBJ2-2	TRBV5-4	TGTGCCAGCAGCAGGGACCTCACCGGGGAGCTGTTTTTT	CASSRDLTGELFF
-	17	-	TRBJ2-7	TRBV6-1	TGTGCCAGCAGTGAAAACCGAGGGGCGACGGACTTTTACGAGCAGTACTTC	CASSENRGATDFYEQYF
few	15	TRBD1	TRBJ2-3	TRBV2	TGTGCCAGCAGTGGGGGGACAGTAAACACAGATACGCAGTATTTT	CASSGGTVNTDTQYF
few	17	TRBD2	TRBJ2-5	TRBV27	TGTGCCAGCAGTTTCAACCCCCTAGCGGGAGTCGGGGGGACCCAGTACTTC	CASSFNPLAGVGGTQYF
-	16	TRBD1	TRBJ2-7	TRBV6-4	TGTGCCAGCAGTGACTCCCGGACAGGGGTGGGCTACGAGCAGTACTTC	CASSDSRTGVGYEQYF
once	15	TRBD2	TRBJ2-3	TRBV19	TGTGCCAGTAGTTCGGCTAGCGGCATCACAGATACGCAGTATTTT	CASSSASGITDTQYF
-	15	-	TRBJ1-3	TRBV5-8	TGTGCCAGCAGCTTGGGAAGTCACTCTGGAAACACCATATATTTT	CASSLGSHSGNTIYF
-	17	-	TRBJ2-3	TRBV29-1	TGCAGCGTTGACGCTAACCCGACAGGAACGGTCACAGATACGCAGTATTTT	CSVDANPTGTVTDTQYF
-	15	TRBD2	TRBJ2-1	TRBV5-3	TGTGCCAGAAGCCTACGACTAGCGGACCTCAATGAGCAGTTCTTC	CARSLRLADLNEQFF
-	18	-	TRBJ2-5	TRBV27	TGTGCCAGCAGCCCTAGGGGCGGGAGAGAGGGGGCCCAAGAGACCCAGTACTTC	CASSPRGGREGAQETQYF
-	16	TRBD2	TRBJ2-2	TRBV2	TGTGCCAGCAGTGGGACTAGGGATAAACAGACCGGGGAGCTGTTTTTT	CASSGTRDKQTGELFF
-	12	-	TRBJ2-7	TRBV16	TGTGCCAGCAGAGCGAGGGGTGGAGAGCAGTACTTC	CASRARGGEQYF
-	13	-	TRBJ2-1	TRBV6-4	TGTGCCAGCAGTCCACTCGCTCGGAGTGAGCAGTTCTTC	CASSPLARSEQFF
-	16	-	TRBJ2-2	TRBV11-1	TGTGCCAGCAGCTTAGGAGGTGGGCCGAACACCGGGGAGCTGTTTTTT	CASSLGGGPNTGELFF
-	20	TRBD2	TRBJ2-2	TRBV5-1	TGCGCCAGCAGCTTGGGGCGACTAGCGGGAGAGGGCGTGAACACCGGGGAGCTGTTTTTT	CASSLGRLAGEGVNTGELFF
-	14	TRBD2	TRBJ2-3	TRBV29-1	TGCAGCGTTGAAGGTGGGCGGGGGGCAGATACGCAGTATTTT	CSVEGGRGADTQYF
-	12	-	TRBJ2-5	TRBV7-9	TGTGCCAGCAGCCCCGCGGGCGAGACCCAGTACTTC	CASSPAGETQYF
-	16	TRBD1	TRBJ2-3	TRBV6-6	TGTGCCAGCAGTTACATGAGACAGGGGGGCACAGATACGCAGTATTTT	CASSYMRQGGTDTQYF
-	11	-	TRBJ2-3	TRBV11-2	TGTGCCAGCAGCTTAGTAAATACGCAGTATTTT	CASSLVNTQYF
once	15	-	TRBJ2-1	TRBV5-1	TGCGCCACAGCTTTGTTGTCAGGGGCAGGTCATGAGCAGTTCTTC	CATALLSGAGHEQFF
-	20	TRBD2	TRBJ2-1	TRBV6-1	TGTGCCAGCAGTGAGCTCGGGGCGGGAGGGTCCTCCTACTCCTACAATGAGCAGTTCTTC	CASSELGAGGSSYSYNEQFF
few	11	-	TRBJ1-2	TRBV27	TGTGCCAGCCGAGGTATTGCTGGCTACACCTTC	CASRGIAGYTF
-	15	TRBD2	TRBJ2-7	TRBV2	TGTGCCAGCAGTGAACTGCTAGCGGGAGTAGGAGAGCAGTACTTC	CASSELLAGVGEQYF
-	14	-	TRBJ2-6	TRBV7-9	TGTGCCAGCAGCTTCCTCTCTGGGGCCAACGTCCTGACTTTC	CASSFLSGANVLTF
few	15	-	TRBJ2-1	TRBV7-6	TGTGCCAGCAGCTCAGGTCCCCTAGCGCGGAATGAGCAGTTCTTC	CASSSGPLARNEQFF
once	14	TRBD1	TRBJ1-1	TRBV7-2	TGTGCCAGCAGCGCCTACAGGGGAATCACTGAAGCTTTCTTT	CASSAYRGITEAFF
-	15	TRBD1	TRBJ2-7	TRBV7-9	TGTGCCAGCACCAATTCCGGCGACAGGGGCCACGAGCAGTACTTC	CASTNSGDRGHEQYF
-	18	TRBD2	TRBJ2-2	TRBV14	TGTGCCAGCAGCCCAAGGGGTAGCGGGAGTCGGAACACCGGGGAGCTGTTTTTT	CASSPRGSGSRNTGELFF
once	13	-	TRBJ1-2	TRBV29-1	TGCAGCGTTGATACGGGACAACGTTATGGCTACACCTTC	CSVDTGQRYGYTF
many	17	TRBD1	TRBJ1-3	TRBV5-5	TGTGCCAGCAGCTGGTCCGGGACAGAATATTCTGGAAACACCATATATTTT	CASSWSGTEYSGNTIYF
few	14	-	TRBJ1-4	TRBV7-8	TGTGCCAGCAGCCGGACAGCAGGTGTGGAAAAACTGTTTTTT	CASSRTAGVEKLFF
-	17	-	TRBJ2-5	TRBV19	TGTGCCAGTAGTATAAAACATTCGACAGCGTACCAAGAGACCCAGTACTTC	CASSIKHSTAYQETQYF
-	14	-	TRBJ2-3	TRBV18	TGTGCCAGCTCACCAATACCGAGTGGAGATACGCAGTATTTT	CASSPIPSGDTQYF
-	15	TRBD1	TRBJ2-3	TRBV2	TGTGCCAGCAGTGAGAGGGACAGGGGGAAAGATACGCAGTATTTT	CASSERDRGKDTQYF
-	15	-	TRBJ2-1	TRBV4-3	TGCGCCAGCAGTCCCTTCAGGGACTCCCTCAATGAGCAGTTCTTC	CASSPFRDSLNEQFF
-	15	-	TRBJ2-3	TRBV6-5	TGTGCCAGCAGTTACGAGCCCGCTAGCACAGATACGCAGTATTTT	CASSYEPASTDTQYF
-	14	-	TRBJ1-4	TRBV5-1	TGCGCCAGCAGCCCACAAGCAACTAATGAAAAACTGTTTTTT	CASSPQATNEKLFF
-	13	-	TRBJ2-7	TRBV7-9	TGTGCCAGCAGCTTCCCAGTCTCCTACGAGCAGTACTTC	CASSFPVSYEQYF
-	15	-	TRBJ2-1	TRBV29-1	TGCAGCGTTGGCGGTGGGGGTAAAACCTACAATGAGCAGTTCTTC	CSVGGGGKTYNEQFF
-	15	TRBD1	TRBJ1-5	TRBV2	TGTGCCAGCACCTACCGACAGGGGAGCAATCAGCCCCAGCATTTT	CASTYRQGSNQPQHF
-	13	-	TRBJ1-2	TRBV14	TGTGCCAGCAGCTACTTACACTGGCGAGGCTACACCTTC	CASSYLHWRGYTF
-	17	-	TRBJ2-6	TRBV5-1	TGCGCCAGCAGCGGAGGGACACCCTACTCTGGGGCCAACGTCCTGACTTTC	CASSGGTPYSGANVLTF
-	16	TRBD2	TRBJ2-2	TRBV9	TGTGCCAGCAGCGTGAGGACTAGCGGAGGAACCGGGGAGCTGTTTTTT	CASSVRTSGGTGELFF